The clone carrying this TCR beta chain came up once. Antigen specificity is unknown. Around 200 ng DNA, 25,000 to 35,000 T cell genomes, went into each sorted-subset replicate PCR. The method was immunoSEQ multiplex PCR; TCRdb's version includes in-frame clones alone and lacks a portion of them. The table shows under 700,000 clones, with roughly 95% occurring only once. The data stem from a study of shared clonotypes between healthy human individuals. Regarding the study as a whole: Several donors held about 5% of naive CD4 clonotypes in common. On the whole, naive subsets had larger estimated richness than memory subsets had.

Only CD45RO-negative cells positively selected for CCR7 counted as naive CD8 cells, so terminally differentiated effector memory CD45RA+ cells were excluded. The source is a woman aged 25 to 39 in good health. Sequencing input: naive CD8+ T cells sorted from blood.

This CDR3 reads CASSRSGQGWRENTQYF. The CDR3 bases are TGTGCCAGCAGCCGCTCGGGACAGGGCTGGCGGGAGAATACGCAGTATTTT. This chain connects TRBV28 to TRBJ2-3; 9 bases map to TRBD1. Per the germline V gene, CDR1 is MDHEN and CDR2 is SYDVKM. The CDR3 is 17 amino acids. J gave up 7 bases and V 6 bases, and 17 bases lay outside the gene matches.